This T cell receptor (beta chain) is from a study of blood T cell repertoires in COVID-19. Overall study context: In each case, the material was cDNA or gDNA derived from T cells, B-cell-depleted T cells, or PBMCs.

As handled by the study authors: It was from reference gene primer amplification that nucleated cell counts were estimated. Assay used: immunoSEQ multiplex PCR; TCRdb lists only in-frame clones, some missing. D and trimming come from the DNA, and the V and J calls and clone size come from that table. Of approximately 300,000 clones in the sample, more than 90% were seen once. V gave up 7 bases and J gave up 3 bases, with 6 bases separating them. Germline CDR1 and CDR2: SNHLY and FYNNEI. This CDR3 spans 11 amino acids. Those who participated ranged in age from roughly 18 to 89 years and resided in approximately 23 US areas. The study counted Cohort 3 donors as recovered given two negative PCRs, clearance, or symptom resolution.

Input material: PBMCs or T cells enriched from blood (not recorded which). This receptor was taken from a woman in her thirties who had recovered from COVID-19. J is TRBJ1-2 and V is TRBV2; tentative D call: TRBD1 (6 bases). The DNA of the CDR3 is TGTGCCAGCACAGGGGACTATGGCTACACCTTC. Translating gives CASTGDYGYTF.